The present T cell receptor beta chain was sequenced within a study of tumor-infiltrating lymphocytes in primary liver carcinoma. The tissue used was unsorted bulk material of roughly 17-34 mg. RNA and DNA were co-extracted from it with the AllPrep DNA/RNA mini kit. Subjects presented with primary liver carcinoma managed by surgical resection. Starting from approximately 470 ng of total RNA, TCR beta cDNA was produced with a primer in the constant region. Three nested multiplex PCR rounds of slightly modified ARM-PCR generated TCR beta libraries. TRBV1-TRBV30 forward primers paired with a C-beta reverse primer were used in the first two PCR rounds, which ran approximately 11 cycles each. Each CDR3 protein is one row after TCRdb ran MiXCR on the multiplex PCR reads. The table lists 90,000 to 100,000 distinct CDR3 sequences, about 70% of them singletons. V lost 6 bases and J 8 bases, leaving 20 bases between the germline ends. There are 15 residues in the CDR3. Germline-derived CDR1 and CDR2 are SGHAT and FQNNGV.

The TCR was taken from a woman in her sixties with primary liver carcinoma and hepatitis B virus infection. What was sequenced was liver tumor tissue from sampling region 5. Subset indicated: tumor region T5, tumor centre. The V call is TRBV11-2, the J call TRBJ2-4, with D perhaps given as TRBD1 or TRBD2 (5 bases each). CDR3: CASSLNGWGCDIQYF. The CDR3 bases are TGTGCCAGCAGTTTAAATGGTTGGGGGTGCGACATTCAGTACTTC. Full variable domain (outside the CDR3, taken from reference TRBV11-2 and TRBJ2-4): EAGVAQSPRYKIIEKRQSVAFWCNPISGHATLYWYQQILGQGPKLLIQFQNNGVVDDSQLPKDRFSAERLKGVDSTLKIQPAKLEDSAVYLCASSLNGWGCDIQYFGAGTRLSVL.